This TCR beta chain appears in the sequencing data of a study of Graves' ophthalmopathy and Graves' hyperthyroidism. This clonotype was observed at least ten times. After removal of 4 bases from V and 0 bases from J, the junction contained 8 bases not matched to a gene. There are 15 residues in the CDR3. Germline CDR1 reads SQVTM; CDR2 reads ANQGSEA. Amplification of the TCR beta CDR3 regions used RNA transcripts (as template). The first round was an RT-PCR with HTBI primers, and the second round was a multiplex PCR. A single record per CDR3 protein comes from TCRdb applying MiXCR to the multiplex PCR reads. In the table there are under 800,000 distinct CDR3 sequences, about 20% of which are singletons.

The sequencing sample was made of peripheral blood. This TCR came from a woman aged 18-29 years with stable Graves' hyperthyroidism. Some clones in this sample may be carry-over from other donors' samples. The V gene is TRBV29-1, the J gene TRBJ1-1; TRBD1 aligns across 7 bases. Here the CDR3 DNA reads TGCAGCGTTGTGAGGGACAGTTTGTTGAACACTGAAGCTTTCTTT. Amino acid sequence: CSVVRDSLLNTEAFF.